The 17 T cell receptor beta chains in this list originate from one sample, sequenced in a study of breast tumors, draining lymph nodes, adjacent tissues. Axillary draining lymph nodes of breast cancer patients supplied the node samples. One entry per CDR3 protein, called by TCRdb with MiXCR from the multiplex PCR reads. This table has about 180,000 distinct CDR3 sequences, approximately 33% appearing once. The sample comprised axillary lymph node tissue. Source of these receptors: a female donor with breast cancer. Some clones in this sample may be carry-over from other donors' samples.

This clonotype has just a few counts. The CDR3, as DNA: TGTGCCAGCAGACTGAGGTGGGGGGGGATCGCAACTGAAGCTTTCTTT. Translating it yields CASRLRWGGIATEAFF. The chain has TRBV9 and TRBJ1-1; D is perhaps TRBD1 (5 bases). Germline values: CDR1 SGDLS, CDR2 YYNGEE. V was trimmed by 5 bases and J by 5 bases, leaving 22 bases between them. The CDR3 totals 16 residues. The whole variable domain, remainder taken from reference TRBV9 and TRBJ1-1, is DSGVTQTPKHLITATGQRVTLRCSPRSGDLSVYWYQQSLDQGLQFLIQYYNGEERAKGNILERFSAQQFPDLHSELNLSSLELGDSALYFCASRLRWGGIATEAFFGQGTRLTVV.

For this clonotype: It is unclear where the CDR3 begins or ends on the DNA, so no DNA is shown, and the CDR3 is as TCRdb lists it. The chain links TRBV14 to TRBJ1-3. Ends included, the CDR3 has 13 residues. The germline gives CDR1 SGHDN, CDR2 FVKESK. CDR3 protein: CASSVAPGNTMYF.

This clonotype was seen many times. The chain couples TRBV7-9 to TRBJ2-3; D may match TRBD1 or TRBD2 (6 bases each). There are 16 residues in the CDR3. Trimming cost V 1 base and J 3 bases, with 14 bases left between them. Germline V gene lookup returns CDR1 SEHNR and CDR2 FQNEAQ (reference sequence). The CDR3 DNA reads TGTGCCAGCAGCTTAGGGTTAGAGGGGGGAACAGATACGCAGTATTTT. Its protein product is CASSLGLEGGTDTQYF.

A remark on this clonotype: The CDR3 does not close with the conserved phenylalanine or tryptophan, likely indicating a read error. The rearrangement joins TRBV27 to TRBJ2-2, with TRBD2 identical over 15 bases. The CDR3 loop spans 16 amino acids. V gave up 5 bases and J gave up 6 bases; unmatched junction bases: 4. Germline V CDR1 and CDR2: MNHEY, SMNVEV (reference sequence). The chain's CDR3 is CASSGLAGGGSGELFS. CDR3 DNA: TGTGCCAGCAGTGGACTAGCGGGGGGGGGTTCCGGGGAGCTGTTTTCT.

This clonotype was counted ten times or more. V is TRBV7-9 and J is TRBJ1-5; no reliable D call. Germline V gene sequence: CDR1 SEHNR, CDR2 FQNEAQ (reference sequence). This CDR3 spans 13 amino acids. V gave up 8 bases and J gave up 0 bases, with 8 bases separating them. The CDR3 DNA reads TGTGCCAGCTCCGGATATAGCAATCAGCCCCAGCATTTT. Its translation: CASSGYSNQPQHF. The variable domain in full, with the rest retrieved from reference TRBV7-9 and TRBJ1-5, is DTGVSQNPRHKITKRGQNVTFRCDPISEHNRLYWYRQTLGQGPEFLTYFQNEAQLEKSRLLSDRFSAERPKGSFSTLEIQRTEQGDSAMYLCASSGYSNQPQHFGDGTRLSIL.

Turning to this clonotype: An end of the junction does not agree with germline; a read error may underlie this. Here the CDR3 reads CASSLVWGRTHTQYF. CDR3 DNA: TGCGCCAGCAGCTTGGTGTGGGGCCGCACACATACGCAGTATTTT. The chain is built from TRBV5-1 and TRBJ2-3, with D perhaps TRBD1 (5 bases). Germline V gives CDR1 SGHRS, CDR2 YFSETQ. CDR3 size: 15 residues.

This clonotype was counted ten times or more. The chain carries TRBV30 and TRBJ2-3; the match to TRBD1 covers 9 bases. Per the germline V gene, CDR1 is GTSNPN and CDR2 is SVGIG (reference sequence). CDR3 length: 15 residues. The ends lost 8 bases at V and 4 bases at J; junction bases unmatched: 13. CDR3 in DNA: TGTGCCGGTCAATTTACAGGGGGCGAGGCAGATACGCAGTATTTT. Translating it yields CAGQFTGGEADTQYF.

V usage is TRBV20-1 and J usage is TRBJ2-5, with TRBD1 matching 7 bases. V shed 6 bases, J shed 2 bases, and the junction held 12 bases outside the gene matches. This CDR3 has 15 residues. Germline CDR1 DFQATT, CDR2 SNEGSKA (reference sequence). The CDR3 spells CSAPGHYRGQETQYF. CDR3 nucleotide sequence: TGCAGTGCCCCTGGGCATTACAGGGGACAAGAGACCCAGTACTTC.

This clonotype was picked up many times. A read error may account for a junction end that differs from germline. The gene calls are TRBV6-5 and TRBJ1-5; TRBD1 agrees at 7 bases. There are 15 residues in the CDR3. Germline CDR1 is MNHEY and CDR2 is SVGAGI. As DNA, the CDR3 is TGTGCCAGCAGTCACTCGGGGGCAGGGGGTCAGCCCCAGCATTTT. Translating gives CASSHSGAGGQPQHF.

The rearrangement joins TRBV20-1 to TRBJ1-1; TRBD1 matches 7 bases. The J segment lost 4 bases and the V segment lost 7 bases, leaving 12 bases of the junction unmatched. Germline loops: CDR1 DFQATT, CDR2 SNEGSKA (reference sequence). The CDR3 spans 14 residues. The CDR3 protein is CSVSRQGLSTEAFF. Written as DNA, the CDR3 is TGCAGTGTTAGCCGACAGGGTTTGAGCACTGAAGCTTTCTTT.

On this clonotype: Possible read error: a much larger clone is one base away. The chain links TRBV6-5 to TRBJ2-1; tentative D call: TRBD2 (5 bases). V lost 1 base to trimming and J lost 0 bases, with 13 bases between them. This CDR3 is 17 amino acids long. Germline CDR1 is MNHEY and CDR2 is SVGAGI. CDR3 DNA sequence: TGTGCCAGCAGTTACTTTACTAGAGGGAGCTCCTACAATGAGCAGTTCTTC. Translated, it gives CASSYFTRGSSYNEQFF.

This clonotype was observed at least ten times. The V call is TRBV12-3 or TRBV12-4, the J call TRBJ2-5, with D possibly being TRBD2 (6 bases). The CDR3 extends over 14 amino acids. V lost 2 bases and J lost 2, with 9 bases in between. CDR3: CASSLSGLQETQYF. DNA of the CDR3: TGTGCCAGCAGTTTAAGCGGGCTGCAAGAGACCCAGTACTTC.

This clonotype was recorded at least ten times. The chain couples TRBV7-8 to TRBJ2-3; D perhaps matches TRBD2 (6 bases). The germline CDR1 and CDR2 sequences are SGHVS and FQNEAQ. The CDR3 runs 15 residues. Between the trimmed V and J ends, which lost 1 base and 3 bases, there was a span of 11 bases. CDR3 nucleotide sequence: TGTGCCAGCAGCTTAGTAGGCGGGAAAACAGATACGCAGTATTTT. Encoded protein: CASSLVGGKTDTQYF. Variable domain in full (rest from reference TRBV7-8 and TRBJ2-3): GAGVSQSPRYKVAKRGQDVALRCDPISGHVSLFWYQQALGQGPEFLTYFQNEAQLDKSGLPSDRFFAERPEGSVSTLKIQRTQQEDSAVYLCASSLVGGKTDTQYFGPGTRLTVL.

At least ten counts were recorded for this clonotype. V gene TRBV2 combines with J gene TRBJ2-3, with TRBD2 matching 11 bases. Per the germline V gene, CDR1 is SNHLY and CDR2 is FYNNEI. The ends lost 6 bases at V and 5 bases at J; junction bases unmatched: 7. This CDR3 has 15 amino acids. The CDR3 DNA sequence: TGTGCCAGCAGCGGGGCGACTAGCGGGATAGATACGCAGTATTTT. This translates into CASSGATSGIDTQYF.

This clonotype showed up many times. The CDR3 sequence: CASKETGTREQYF. The CDR3 DNA sequence: TGCGCCAGCAAGGAGACAGGTACGAGGGAGCAGTACTTC. The rearrangement joins TRBV5-1 to TRBJ2-7, with a tentative D call TRBD1 (6 bases). Per germline, CDR1 SGHRS and CDR2 YFSETQ. The CDR3 sequence is 13 residues long. V was trimmed by 6 bases and J by 7 bases, leaving 17 bases between them.

As to this clonotype: Its ends do not fully match the called genes, so a read error is possible. The CDR3 DNA sequence: TGTGCCAGCAGCTTGGGTGGGGAGAATTCCCCCCTCCACTTT. Translation: CASSLGGENSPLHF. V gene TRBV5-8 combines with J gene TRBJ1-6; D unresolved. CDR1 SGHTS and CDR2 YDEGEE come from the germline V gene. This CDR3 has 14 amino acids.

For this clonotype: As the CDR3 is not closed by the conserved phenylalanine or tryptophan, this likely results from a read error. This rearrangement joins TRBV28 to TRBJ2-7; D not resolved. The CDR3 has 15 amino acids. The germline V gene encodes CDR1 MDHEN and CDR2 SYDVKM. V was pared by 1 base and J by 1 base, with 11 bases between. The CDR3 region has the DNA TGTGCCAGCAGTTTATTTGGGTCATATTCCTACGAGCAGTACCTC. Translation: CASSLFGSYSYEQYL.